This T cell receptor beta chain was found in a study of T cells in Graves' hyperthyroidism and ophthalmopathy. Ophthalmopathy cases scored 3 or more on the Clinical Activity Score and 4 or more on NOSPECS grade, with duration below 3 months. Every diagnosis used clinical symptoms, serum thyroxine and TRAb, thyroid ultrasound and orbital computed tomography. This clonotype was seen at least ten times. Regions amplified from RNA transcripts were the TCR beta CDR3 regions. HTBI primers were the set used in a first-round RT-PCR of the TCR CDR3. One entry per CDR3 protein results from TCRdb running MiXCR on the multiplex PCR reads. The sample holds nearly 250,000 distinct CDR3 sequences, around 17% seen once. Deletions cut 0 bases from V and 0 bases from J, with 9 bases between. This CDR3 has 16 residues. Germline values: CDR1 LGHNA, CDR2 YNFKEQ.

Specimen: blood. The chain links TRBV4-2 to TRBJ1-5; D ambiguous. This TCR was sampled from a woman under 30 with Graves' ophthalmopathy. CDR3 nucleotide sequence: TGTGCCAGCAGCCAAGATGGAGGGATTAGCAATCAGCCCCAGCATTTT. This gives the protein CASSQDGGISNQPQHF.